This T cell receptor beta chain was captured in a study of response to subunit inactivated influenza vaccine. TCRdb used MiXCR to reprocess the RT-PCR reads, holding one entry per CDR3 protein. The data contain 800,000 or so distinct CDR3 sequences, less than 25% of them singletons. Ten or more counts support this clonotype. Its antigen is unidentified. Study findings and constraints: Each seasonal influenza vaccination recruits few new T cells, the authors suggested.

The V gene's germline CDR1 is SGHAT and CDR2 FQDESV (reference sequence). V trimming: 4 bases; J trimming: 2 bases; junction bases outside the gene matches: 17. The CDR3 totals 19 residues. The sequencing used PBMCs from blood, collected less than 6 days after vaccination. The receptor comes from a man aged 50 to 59 who received an inactivated influenza vaccine. The rearrangement uses TRBV11-1 and TRBJ2-3; 8 bases match TRBD1. The CDR3 sequence: CASSSSLLQGDENTDTQYF. Here the CDR3 DNA reads TGTGCCAGCAGCTCCAGCCTGCTACAGGGGGACGAGAACACAGATACGCAGTATTTT.